These 16 T cell receptor beta chains originate from one sample sequenced in a study of blood T cell repertoires in COVID-19. Repertoires were generated with immunoSEQ multiplex PCR, while TCRdb's copy carries only in-frame clones and drops some. This sample has more than 100,000 clones, with roughly 87% found just once. Sequenced: peripheral blood. These receptor sequences come from a man older than 75 with acute or convalescent COVID-19.

The rearrangement links TRBV27 to TRBJ1-2, with a tentative D call TRBD1 (5 bases). The CDR3 totals 13 residues. Trimming removed 1 base from V and 3 bases from J, with 6 bases in between. The V gene's germline CDR1 is MNHEY and CDR2 SMNVEV (reference sequence). Written as DNA, the CDR3 is TGTGCCAGCAGTTTATGGGGGGACTATGGCTACACCTTC. Translating it yields CASSLWGDYGYTF.

This clone was counted only a few times. The chain carries TRBV20-1 and TRBJ2-1; D gene ambiguous. CDR3 length: 11 amino acids. Germline values: CDR1 DFQATT, CDR2 SNEGSKA (reference sequence). The V and J ends lost 3 bases and 6 bases respectively, with 6 bases between them. In DNA, the CDR3 is TGCAGTGCTAGGCTAGGCAATGAGCAGTTCTTC. Residues: CSARLGNEQFF.

The chain employs TRBV29-1 and TRBJ2-3; TRBD2 aligns across 9 bases. J lost 0 bases, V lost 6 bases, and 4 bases had no gene match. Germline V CDR1 and CDR2: SQVTM, ANQGSEA. CDR3 length: 14 residues. CDR3 sequence reads: CSVPTSGSTDTQYF. The CDR3 region has the DNA TGCAGCGTGCCAACTAGCGGGAGCACAGATACGCAGTATTTT.

The V gene is TRBV6-5, the J gene TRBJ2-1, with D perhaps TRBD2 (5 bases). The CDR3 consists of 13 residues. V was cut by 0 bases and J by 8 bases, with 8 bases left in between. The V gene's germline CDR1 is MNHEY and CDR2 SVGAGI. Here the CDR3 reads CASSYSAGYEQFF. In DNA form, the CDR3 reads TGTGCCAGCAGTTACTCTGCGGGCTATGAGCAGTTCTTC.

The chain carries TRBV6-5 and TRBJ1-2; 7 positions match TRBD1. Trimming at V came to 6 bases and at J to 2 bases, leaving 9 bases not matched to a gene. Germline V CDR1 and CDR2: MNHEY, SVGAGI. CDR3 size: 15 residues. CDR3 sequence (DNA): TGTGCCAGCAGCCGCGTTCCAGGGGGGAACTATGGCTACACCTTC. This codes for CASSRVPGGNYGYTF.

This clone turned up a few times. V usage is TRBV9 and J usage is TRBJ2-3; 8 bases are shared with TRBD2. This CDR3 is built from 15 residues. Germline CDR1 SGDLS, CDR2 YYNGEE. Trimming took 3 bases from V and 5 from J; bases not matched to a gene: 8. CDR3 sequence reads: CASSASAGAIDTQYF. The DNA for the CDR3 is TGTGCCAGCAGCGCCTCAGCGGGAGCGATAGATACGCAGTATTTT.

The rearrangement joins TRBV7-9 to TRBJ2-5; TRBD1 aligns across 7 bases. Germline values: CDR1 SEHNR, CDR2 FQNEAQ (reference sequence). The V gene end was trimmed by 4 bases and the J gene end by 5 bases; junction bases not matched to a gene: 13. CDR3 length: 16 residues. The CDR3: CASSSRRGLSSETQYF. CDR3 coding DNA: TGTGCCAGCAGCTCACGAAGGGGGCTTAGTTCCGAGACCCAGTACTTC.

V usage is TRBV2 and J usage is TRBJ1-1; 9 positions match TRBD1. Germline CDR1 is SNHLY and CDR2 is FYNNEI. Trimming cost V 7 bases and J 4 bases; bases outside gene matches: 7. The length of the CDR3 is 14 residues. The CDR3 nucleotides are TGTGCCAGCACAGAACAGGGGGCTCTCACTGAAGCTTTCTTT. Residues: CASTEQGALTEAFF. The whole variable domain, filled in from reference TRBV2 and TRBJ1-1, reads EPEVTQTPSHQVTQMGQEVILRCVPISNHLYFYWYRQILGQKVEFLVSFYNNEISEKSEIFDDQFSVERPDGSNFTLKIRSTKLEDSAMYFCASTEQGALTEAFFGQGTRLTVV.

In this sample, this clone turned up a few times. V is TRBV6-2 or TRBV6-3 and J is TRBJ2-2; the match to TRBD2 covers 13 bases. The germline gives CDR1 MNHEY, CDR2 SVGEGT. Germline trimming cut 5 bases from V and 6 bases from J; bases unmatched to any gene: 12. The CDR3 consists of 18 residues. CDR3 sequence (DNA): TGTGCCAGCAGTCCCCTCCGGACTAGCGGGAGAATAGCCGGGGAGCTGTTTTTT. It encodes CASSPLRTSGRIAGELFF.

This clone was found once. The chain uses TRBV10-3 and TRBJ2-7, with D maybe TRBD1 (6 bases). CDR3 size: 15 residues. V lost 0 bases to trimming and J lost 2 bases, with 11 bases between them. Germline V lookup: CDR1 ENHRY, CDR2 SYGVKD. CDR3 protein: CAISESQGPAYEQYF. The DNA for the CDR3 is TGTGCCATCAGTGAGTCACAGGGTCCCGCCTACGAGCAGTACTTC.

The rearrangement joins TRBV6-5 to TRBJ2-5, with a tentative D call TRBD1 (5 bases). V was cut by 7 bases and J by 4 bases, with 10 bases left in between. Germline V gene data show CDR1 as MNHEY and CDR2 as SVGAGI. The CDR3 is made up of 12 amino acids. The chain's CDR3 is CASTGHPETQYF. CDR3 in DNA: TGTGCCAGCACCGGACATCCAGAGACCCAGTACTTC.

The V and J genes are TRBV29-1 and TRBJ1-1, with 11 bases matching TRBD1. There are 14 residues in the CDR3. V was clipped by 7 bases and J by 2 bases; unmatched bases: 6. CDR1 is SQVTM, CDR2 ANQGSEA, per germline. The CDR3 loop reads CSAGTGGINTEAFF. CDR3 nucleotide sequence: TGCAGCGCCGGGACAGGGGGTATAAACACTGAAGCTTTCTTT.

The chain recombines TRBV7-2 with TRBJ1-6; D unresolved. CDR1 and CDR2 (germline): SGHTA, FQGNSA. The CDR3 is 13 residues long. The V end was cut by 1 base, the J end by 7 bases, with 5 bases between. CDR3 sequence (DNA): TGTGCCAGCAGCTTAGACTCCAATTCACCCCTCCACTTT. Its protein product is CASSLDSNSPLHF.

This chain joins TRBV19 and TRBJ1-5, with TRBD1 identical over 8 bases. With V trimmed by 10 bases and J by 6 bases, 11 bases remained unmatched. Germline V gene sequence: CDR1 LNHDA, CDR2 SQIVND (reference sequence). The CDR3 length is 14 residues. For the CDR3, the DNA is TGTGCCACCTCGGGACAGGCGTCATCTCAGCCCCAGCATTTT. Translating gives CATSGQASSQPQHF.

The V gene is TRBV10-3, the J gene TRBJ1-2, with D maybe TRBD1 (6 bases). V lost 8 bases and J lost 3, with 13 bases in between. The CDR3 loop spans 13 amino acids. Looked up from germline, CDR1 is ENHRY and CDR2 is SYGVKD. The CDR3 reads CAIAGAGDYGYTF. The CDR3 DNA sequence: TGTGCCATCGCAGGGGCGGGAGACTATGGCTACACCTTC.

This clone was observed a single time. This rearrangement joins TRBV13 to TRBJ2-6; tentative D call: TRBD2 (5 bases). V was cut by 0 bases and J by 4 bases, with 13 bases left in between. CDR3 size: 17 residues. Germline lookup yields CDR1 PRHDT and CDR2 FYEKMQ (reference sequence). The CDR3 coding sequence is TGTGCCAGCAGCTTAGGGTCCCTAGCAGCCGGGGCCAACGTCCTGACTTTC. This translates into CASSLGSLAAGANVLTF.